The clone carrying this TCR beta chain was found a few times. The data belong to a study of cytotoxic CD8 clonotypes in ibrutinib-treated CLL. For the study at large: 24 partial and 2 complete responses; at median roughly 6 years, 14 remitted, about twelve progressed.

Profiled with immunoSEQ multiplex PCR; TCRdb holds only in-frame clones, not every one. The table lists 100,000 or so clones, about 53% of them singletons, with around 37% in the top ten. Germline V gives CDR1 SGHRS, CDR2 YFSETQ. This CDR3 has 15 residues. The V and J ends lost 5 bases and 0 bases, in that order; junction bases with no gene match: 2. The specimen was PBMCs, collected after 24 months of ibrutinib treatment. The chain uses TRBV5-1 and TRBJ2-1; 10 positions match TRBD2. The clonotype comes from a human donor with chronic lymphocytic leukemia. The CDR3 loop is CASSSSGSSYNEQFF. The DNA of the CDR3 is TGCGCCAGCAGTTCTAGCGGGAGCTCCTACAATGAGCAGTTCTTC.